This T cell receptor beta chain comes out of a study of T cell repertoires in cytomegalovirus infection. For the study at large: CMV epitopes in the study were HLA-C-restricted (recently identified) and HLA-B-restricted (well studied). The study, taken as a whole, reports: Dominating the ex vivo response were HLA-C-restricted CMV-specific TCR beta clonotypes.

In its sample, this clonotype was seen many times. The antigen is undetermined. TCRdb reprocessed the reads via MiXCR and lists one record per CDR3 protein. The table lists more than 45,000 distinct CDR3 sequences, around 20% of them singletons. V dropped 0 bases and J dropped 4 bases, with 9 bases sitting between them. The CDR3 runs to 14 residues. Germline CDR1 is MNHEY and CDR2 is SMNVEV (reference sequence). The sample consisted of CD8+ T cells from cultured PBMCs, taken from culture after CMV antigen stimulation. This rearrangement joins TRBV27 to TRBJ1-2; D is undetermined. The sequence derives from a human donor in good health (CMV status not recorded). Some clones in this sample may be carry-over from other donors' samples. The chain's CDR3 is CASSLSKYRYGYTF. CDR3 sequence (DNA): TGTGCCAGCAGTTTATCGAAGTACCGCTATGGCTACACCTTC.